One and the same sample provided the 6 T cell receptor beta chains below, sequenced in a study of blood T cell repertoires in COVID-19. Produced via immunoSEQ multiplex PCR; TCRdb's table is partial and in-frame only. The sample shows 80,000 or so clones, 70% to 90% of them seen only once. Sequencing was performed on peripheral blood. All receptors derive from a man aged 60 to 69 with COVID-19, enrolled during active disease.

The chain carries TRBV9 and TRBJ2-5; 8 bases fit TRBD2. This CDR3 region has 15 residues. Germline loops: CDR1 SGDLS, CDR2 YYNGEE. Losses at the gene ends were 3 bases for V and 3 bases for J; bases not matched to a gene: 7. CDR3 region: CASSAPAGVEETQYF. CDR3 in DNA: TGTGCCAGCAGCGCCCCAGCGGGAGTTGAAGAGACCCAGTACTTC. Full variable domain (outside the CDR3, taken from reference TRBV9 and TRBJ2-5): DSGVTQTPKHLITATGQRVTLRCSPRSGDLSVYWYQQSLDQGLQFLIQYYNGEERAKGNILERFSAQQFPDLHSELNLSSLELGDSALYFCASSAPAGVEETQYFGPGTRLLVL.

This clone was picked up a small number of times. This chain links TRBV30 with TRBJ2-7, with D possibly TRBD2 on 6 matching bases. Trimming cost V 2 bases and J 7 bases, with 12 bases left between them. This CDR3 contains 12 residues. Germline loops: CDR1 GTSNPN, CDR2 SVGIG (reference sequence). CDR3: CAWSTSGGEQYF. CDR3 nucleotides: TGTGCCTGGAGTACCTCAGGAGGGGAGCAGTACTTC.

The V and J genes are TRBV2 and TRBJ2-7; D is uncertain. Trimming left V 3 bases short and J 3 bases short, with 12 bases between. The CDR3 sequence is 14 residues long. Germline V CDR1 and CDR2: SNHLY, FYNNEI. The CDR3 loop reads CASSDGQLDYEQYF. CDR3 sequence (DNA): TGTGCCAGCAGTGACGGCCAGCTAGACTACGAGCAGTACTTC.

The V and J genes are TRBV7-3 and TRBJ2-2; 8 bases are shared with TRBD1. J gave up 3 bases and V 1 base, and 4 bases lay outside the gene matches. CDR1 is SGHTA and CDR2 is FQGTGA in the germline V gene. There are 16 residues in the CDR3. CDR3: CASSLSQGADTGELFF. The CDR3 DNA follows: TGTGCCAGCAGCTTAAGTCAGGGGGCTGACACCGGGGAGCTGTTTTTT.

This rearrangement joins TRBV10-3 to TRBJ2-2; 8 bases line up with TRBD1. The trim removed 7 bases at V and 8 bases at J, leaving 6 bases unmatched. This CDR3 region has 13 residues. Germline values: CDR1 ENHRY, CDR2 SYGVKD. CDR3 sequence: CAINGQGEGELFF. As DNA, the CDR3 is TGTGCCATCAATGGACAGGGTGAGGGGGAGCTGTTTTTT.

Written as DNA, the CDR3 is TGTGCCTCAGCAAGCGGGGGAGGCACAGATACGCAGTATTTT. This translates into CASASGGGTDTQYF. This chain uses TRBV6-5 with TRBJ2-3; the match to TRBD2 covers 8 bases. Germline values: CDR1 MNHEY, CDR2 SVGAGI. This CDR3 is 14 amino acids long. V trimming: 11 bases; J trimming: 1 base; junction bases outside the gene matches: 8.